One sample yielded the 21 T cell receptor beta chains listed below, sequenced in a study of cytomegalovirus exposure and HLA in healthy donors. This PCR relied on a set of 60 Vbeta primers and 13 Jbeta primers. The table came from immunoSEQ multiplex PCR; TCRdb's copy has only in-frame clones and leaves some out. This table holds 150,000 to 250,000 clones, approximately 85% found once. Sequences were obtained from PBMCs. The receptor set was obtained from a girl between 10 and 17 years old in good health and CMV-seropositive.

The rearrangement joins TRBV7-2 to TRBJ1-6; D is unresolved. The CDR3 extends over 14 amino acids. Between the trimmed V and J ends, which lost 1 base and 14 bases, there was a span of 15 bases. Per the germline V gene, CDR1 is SGHTA and CDR2 is FQGNSA. The CDR3 sequence is CASSLGLREGTLHF. The DNA for the CDR3 is TGTGCCAGCAGCTTAGGATTGAGGGAAGGGACCCTCCACTTT.

The rearrangement uses TRBV19 and TRBJ1-2; D is perhaps TRBD1 (5 bases). Germline lookup yields CDR1 LNHDA and CDR2 SQIVND (reference sequence). CDR3 length equals 15 residues. Trimming removed 10 bases at V and 2 bases at J, with 20 bases between. The CDR3 sequence is CATHKVRGSNYGYTF. CDR3 bases: TGTGCCACCCACAAAGTTCGGGGGTCCAACTATGGCTACACCTTC.

The CDR3 spells CASIPGGRQGAVEAFF. Written as DNA, the CDR3 is TGTGCCAGCATCCCCGGAGGGCGACAGGGGGCGGTTGAAGCTTTCTTT. The chain joins TRBV5-4 to TRBJ1-1; 10 bases fit TRBD1. This CDR3 has 16 amino acids. CDR1 is SGHNT and CDR2 is YYREEE in the germline V gene (reference sequence). The J segment lost 7 bases and the V segment lost 6 bases, leaving 15 bases of the junction unmatched.

This chain joins TRBV6-5 and TRBJ2-2; 8 nucleotides match TRBD2. The germline V gene encodes CDR1 MNHEY and CDR2 SVGAGI. The V and J ends lost 11 bases and 7 bases, in that order; junction bases with no gene match: 9. This CDR3 comprises 13 residues. CDR3 in amino acids: CAGRGGLNGELFF. The CDR3 coding sequence is TGTGCCGGACGGGGGGGGTTGAACGGGGAGCTGTTTTTT.

The chain couples TRBV9 to TRBJ2-2; 7 positions agree with TRBD1. The germline V gene has CDR1 SGDLS and CDR2 YYNGEE. This CDR3 contains 15 residues. The V gene end was trimmed by 4 bases and the J gene end by 1 base; junction bases not matched to a gene: 4. The DNA for the CDR3 is TGTGCCAGCAGCTCGACAGGGAAGAACACCGGGGAGCTGTTTTTT. It translates to CASSSTGKNTGELFF. Variable domain in full (rest from reference TRBV9 and TRBJ2-2): DSGVTQTPKHLITATGQRVTLRCSPRSGDLSVYWYQQSLDQGLQFLIQYYNGEERAKGNILERFSAQQFPDLHSELNLSSLELGDSALYFCASSSTGKNTGELFFGEGSRLTVL.

DNA for the CDR3: TGTGCCAGCAGCTTGAGTAGCGGGGGGGCGCGCGATCAGTACTTC. Protein: CASSLSSGGARDQYF. The chain couples TRBV7-8 to TRBJ2-4, with 11 bases matching TRBD2. The germline V gene encodes CDR1 SGHVS and CDR2 FQNEAQ. Germline trimming cut 3 bases from V and 12 bases from J; bases unmatched to any gene: 10. This CDR3 is 15 amino acids long. The entire variable domain, with the rest obtained from reference TRBV7-8 and TRBJ2-4, is as follows: GAGVSQSPRYKVAKRGQDVALRCDPISGHVSLFWYQQALGQGPEFLTYFQNEAQLDKSGLPSDRFFAERPEGSVSTLKIQRTQQEDSAVYLCASSLSSGGARDQYFGAGTRLSVL.

This clone was counted only a few times. This chain links TRBV21-1 with TRBJ1-1; the listed D gene, TRBD1, was not tested against the DNA. TRBV21-1 is a pseudogene locus. The length of the CDR3 is 16 residues. CDR3 amino acids: CASSKGQGAGPTEAFF. Written as DNA, the CDR3 is TGTGCCAGCAGCAAGGGACAGGGTGCCGGTCCCACTGAAGCTTTCTTT.

The chain couples TRBV5-1 to TRBJ2-1, with 9 bases matching TRBD1. Germline lookup yields CDR1 SGHRS and CDR2 YFSETQ. The CDR3 loop spans 17 amino acids. The ends lost 0 bases at V and 6 bases at J; junction bases unmatched: 10. CDR3 protein: CASSLGEGQGFGNEQFF. The CDR3 bases are TGCGCCAGCAGCTTGGGGGAGGGACAGGGTTTCGGCAATGAGCAGTTCTTC.

The chain recombines TRBV6-1 with TRBJ2-2, with D possibly TRBD1 on 5 matching bases. CDR3 length: 12 amino acids. Trimming took off 10 bases at V and 4 bases at J, with 10 bases between the two ends. Germline V gene lookup returns CDR1 MNHNS and CDR2 SASEGT. CDR3 sequence (DNA): TGTGCCACTAGAGACAGCACCGGGGAGCTGTTTTTT. This sequence encodes CATRDSTGELFF.

This CDR3 is CASSEDRGGNTIYF. CDR3 nucleotide sequence: TGTGCCAGCAGTGAGGACAGGGGCGGAAACACCATATATTTT. This chain joins TRBV6-1 and TRBJ1-3, with 9 bases identical to TRBD1. The CDR3 runs to 14 residues. Germline values: CDR1 MNHNS, CDR2 SASEGT. Losses at the gene ends were 3 bases for V and 4 bases for J; bases not matched to a gene: 1.

This sequence joins TRBV5-1 and TRBJ1-1; the match to TRBD1 covers 8 bases. The V gene's germline CDR1 is SGHRS and CDR2 YFSETQ. The CDR3 consists of 16 residues. Germline trimming cut 3 bases from V and 1 base from J; bases unmatched to any gene: 8. CDR3 nucleotides: TGCGCCAGCAGCTCGGACAGGGTAGGGGCGAACACTGAAGCTTTCTTT. This encodes CASSSDRVGANTEAFF. Combining the CDR3 with reference TRBV5-1 and TRBJ1-1 gives the whole variable domain KAGVTQTPRYLIKTRGQQVTLSCSPISGHRSVSWYQQTPGQGLQFLFEYFSETQRNKGNFPGRFSGRQFSNSRSEMNVSTLELGDSALYLCASSSDRVGANTEAFFGQGTRLTVV.

Written as DNA, the CDR3 is TGTGCCAGCAGTTCGCGGGACTCTAGCACAGATACGCAGTATTTT. It encodes CASSSRDSSTDTQYF. The rearrangement joins TRBV27 to TRBJ2-3, with D maybe TRBD2 (6 bases). Germline lookup yields CDR1 MNHEY and CDR2 SMNVEV (reference sequence). The CDR3 is 15 residues long. Trimming left V 4 bases short and J 0 bases short, with 11 bases between.

This clone has just a few counts. The chain links TRBV7-8 to TRBJ1-6; possibly TRBD1 for D (6 bases). CDR1 and CDR2 from the germline V gene are SGHVS and FQNEAQ. The CDR3 extends over 17 amino acids. V was cut by 3 bases and J by 9 bases, with 21 bases left in between. DNA for the CDR3: TGTGCCAGCAGCTTTCAACAGGGACGGATCCTACTTTCACCCCTCCACTTT. This encodes CASSFQQGRILLSPLHF.

The chain joins TRBV6-1 to TRBJ2-3, with 12 positions matching TRBD2. CDR3 length: 16 residues. The trim removed 4 bases at V and 2 bases at J, leaving 4 bases unmatched. Germline V gene sequence: CDR1 MNHNS, CDR2 SASEGT. In nucleotides, the CDR3 is TGTGCCAGCAGTGTATGGACTAGCGGGGTCACAGATACGCAGTATTTT. It is translated as CASSVWTSGVTDTQYF.

The chain is built from TRBV28 and TRBJ2-1, with 9 nucleotides matching TRBD2. The CDR3 covers 15 residues. The V segment lost 2 bases and the J segment 6 bases; nucleotides outside the gene matches: 5. In germline, CDR1 is MDHEN, CDR2 SYDVKM. The CDR3 region is CASSLIGGGGNEQFF. The DNA for the CDR3 is TGTGCCAGCAGTTTAATTGGCGGGGGGGGCAATGAGCAGTTCTTC.

This clone was counted a few times. This chain joins TRBV7-8 and TRBJ2-3, with D possibly being TRBD1 (6 bases). V lost 1 base, J lost 0 bases, and 14 bases lay in between. The CDR3 totals 17 residues. The germline gives CDR1 SGHVS, CDR2 FQNEAQ. This CDR3 is CASSLGSGRGSTDTQYF. DNA for the CDR3: TGTGCCAGCAGCTTAGGCAGTGGCAGGGGTAGCACAGATACGCAGTATTTT.

This sequence joins TRBV6-1 and TRBJ2-5; a possible D gene is TRBD2 (7 bases). The CDR3 totals 15 residues. The germline gives CDR1 MNHNS, CDR2 SASEGT. Trimming shortened V by 3 bases and J by 1 base, and 12 bases separated the two germline ends. The chain's CDR3 is CASSEGGRAQETQYF. The CDR3 DNA follows: TGTGCCAGCAGTGAGGGGGGGCGGGCCCAAGAGACCCAGTACTTC.

This chain joins TRBV5-4 and TRBJ2-3, with D maybe TRBD2 (5 bases). Looked up from germline, CDR1 is SGHNT and CDR2 is YYREEE (reference sequence). The CDR3 is 14 residues long. V dropped 4 bases and J dropped 8 bases, with 17 bases sitting between them. CDR3 residues: CASSARERVGTQYF. As DNA, the CDR3 is TGTGCCAGCAGCGCCCGGGAAAGGGTCGGTACGCAGTATTTT.

The genes are TRBV6-4 and TRBJ2-2, with 12 bases lining up with TRBD2. Germline-derived CDR1 and CDR2 are MRHNA and SNTAGT. CDR3 size: 16 residues. The ends lost 4 bases at V and 2 bases at J; junction bases unmatched: 2. In nucleotides, the CDR3 is TGTGCCAGCAGTGCGACTAGCGGGGGTAACACCGGGGAGCTGTTTTTT. It specifies CASSATSGGNTGELFF.

This clone has only one observation. CDR3 nucleotides: TGTGCCAGCAGTCTAGCGGGGGGGAGCACAGATACGCAGTATTTT. It is translated as CASSLAGGSTDTQYF. V is TRBV6-4 and J is TRBJ2-3; the match to TRBD2 covers 12 bases. V trimming: 5 bases; J trimming: 0 bases; junction bases outside the gene matches: 0. The CDR3 length is 15 residues. Looked up from germline, CDR1 is MRHNA and CDR2 is SNTAGT.

The chain joins TRBV4-2 to TRBJ2-3; 7 bases fit TRBD2. This CDR3 region has 12 residues. V lost 3 bases and J lost 6; bases outside the gene matches: 0. The germline V gene encodes CDR1 LGHNA and CDR2 YNFKEQ. This CDR3 is CASSQGGDTQYF. The CDR3 DNA reads TGTGCCAGCAGCCAGGGGGGGGATACGCAGTATTTT.